This T cell receptor (beta chain) was observed in a study of blood T cell repertoires in COVID-19. Authors' methods: It was from reference gene primer amplification that nucleated cell counts were estimated. Profiled with immunoSEQ multiplex PCR; TCRdb holds only in-frame clones, not every one. V, J and clone size were drawn from that table, and D and trimming were deduced from the DNA. The profile shows 110,000 to 150,000 clones, roughly 80% of them singletons. Looked up from germline, CDR1 is LNHNV and CDR2 is YYDKDF (reference sequence). Trimming left V 4 bases short and J 0 bases short, with 13 bases between. The CDR3 runs to 16 residues.

The chain joins TRBV15 to TRBJ1-3; D might be TRBD1 (5 bases). Sequencing input: peripheral blood. The receptor's source is a man aged 65 to 85 who had recovered from COVID-19. The CDR3 DNA reads as TGTGCCACCAGCACTGGGGGGAAACCCTCTGGAAACACCATATATTTT. Its translation: CATSTGGKPSGNTIYF.